The source of this TCR beta chain is a study of blood T cell repertoires in COVID-19. Cohort allocation depended upon clinical history that participants reported. What the recovered Cohort 3 donors had was two negative PCRs, clearance, or symptom resolution. Assay: immunoSEQ multiplex PCR; the TCRdb copy retains only in-frame clones and omits some. Of some 490,000 clones listed, approximately 86% are singletons. The sample was PBMCs or T cells enriched from blood (not recorded which). This receptor was obtained from a woman in her sixties or seventies who had recovered from COVID-19.

The CDR3 sequence: CASRDRASYGYTF. CDR3 coding DNA: TGTGCCAGCAGGGACAGAGCTTCCTATGGCTACACCTTC. The chain uses TRBV28 and TRBJ1-2; possibly TRBD1 for D (6 bases). The CDR3 has 13 amino acids. In germline, CDR1 is MDHEN, CDR2 SYDVKM. V lost 6 bases to trimming and J lost 4 bases, with 12 bases between them.